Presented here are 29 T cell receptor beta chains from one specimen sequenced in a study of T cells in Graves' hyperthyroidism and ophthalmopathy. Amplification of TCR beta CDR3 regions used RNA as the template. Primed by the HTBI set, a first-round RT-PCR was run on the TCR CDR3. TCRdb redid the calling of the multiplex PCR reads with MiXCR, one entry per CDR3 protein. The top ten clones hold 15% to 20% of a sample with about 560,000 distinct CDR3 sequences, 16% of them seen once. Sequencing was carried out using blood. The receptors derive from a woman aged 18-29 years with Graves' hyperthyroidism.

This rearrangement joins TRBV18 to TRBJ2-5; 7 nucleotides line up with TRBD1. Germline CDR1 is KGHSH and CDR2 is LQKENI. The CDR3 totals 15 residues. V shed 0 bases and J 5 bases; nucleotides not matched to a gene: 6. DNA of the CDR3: TGTGCCAGCTCACCACCTTCAGGGGGTGCGGAGACCCAGTACTTC. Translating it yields CASSPPSGGAETQYF.

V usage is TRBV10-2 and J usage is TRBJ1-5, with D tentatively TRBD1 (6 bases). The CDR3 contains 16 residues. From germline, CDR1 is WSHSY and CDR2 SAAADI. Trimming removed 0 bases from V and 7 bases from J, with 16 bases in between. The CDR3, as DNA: TGCGCCAGCAGTGAGTCGCAGGGGTGGATTGAGCAGCCCCAGCATTTT. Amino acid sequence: CASSESQGWIEQPQHF.

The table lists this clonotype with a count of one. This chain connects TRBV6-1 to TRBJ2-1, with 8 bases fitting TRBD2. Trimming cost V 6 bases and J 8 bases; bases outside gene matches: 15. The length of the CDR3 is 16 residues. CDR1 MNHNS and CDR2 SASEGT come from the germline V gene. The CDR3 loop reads CASSQVVPGGLDEQFF. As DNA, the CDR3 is TGTGCCAGCAGCCAAGTCGTGCCGGGGGGGCTCGATGAGCAGTTCTTC.

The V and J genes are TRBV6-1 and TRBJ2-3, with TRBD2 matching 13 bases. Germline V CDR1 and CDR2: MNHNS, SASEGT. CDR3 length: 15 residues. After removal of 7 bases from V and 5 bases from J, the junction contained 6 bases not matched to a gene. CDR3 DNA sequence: TGTGCCAGCAATGGACTAGCGGGGGATCGAGATACGCAGTATTTT. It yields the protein CASNGLAGDRDTQYF.

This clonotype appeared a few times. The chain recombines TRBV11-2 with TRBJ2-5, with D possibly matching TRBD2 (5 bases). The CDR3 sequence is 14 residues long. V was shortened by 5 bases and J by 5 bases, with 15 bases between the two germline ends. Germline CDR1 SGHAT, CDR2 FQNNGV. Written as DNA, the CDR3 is TGTGCCAGCAGCCACCTTGAAGGGAGCGAGACCCAGTACTTC. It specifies CASSHLEGSETQYF.

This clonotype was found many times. This chain's CDR3 is CASSQLAGGPIEQFF. The CDR3 DNA follows: TGTGCCAGCAGCCAACTAGCGGGGGGGCCTATTGAGCAGTTCTTC. V gene TRBV7-6 combines with J gene TRBJ2-1; TRBD2 matches 13 bases. Trimming took 5 bases from V and 9 from J; bases not matched to a gene: 7. Germline CDR1 and CDR2: SGHVS and FNYEAQ. The CDR3 consists of 15 residues. Full variable domain (missing parts from reference TRBV7-6 and TRBJ2-1): GAGVSQSPRYKVTKRGQDVALRCDPISGHVSLYWYRQALGQGPEFLTYFNYEAQQDKSGLPNDRFSAERPEGSISTLTIQRTEQRDSAMYRCASSQLAGGPIEQFFGPGTRLTVL.

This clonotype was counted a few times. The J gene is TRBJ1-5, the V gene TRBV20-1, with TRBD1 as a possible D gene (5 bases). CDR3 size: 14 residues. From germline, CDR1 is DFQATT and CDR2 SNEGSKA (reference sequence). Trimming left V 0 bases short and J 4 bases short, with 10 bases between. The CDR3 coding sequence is TGCAGTGCTAGAGATTTTAGGGGAAATCAGCCCCAGCATTTT. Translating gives CSARDFRGNQPQHF.

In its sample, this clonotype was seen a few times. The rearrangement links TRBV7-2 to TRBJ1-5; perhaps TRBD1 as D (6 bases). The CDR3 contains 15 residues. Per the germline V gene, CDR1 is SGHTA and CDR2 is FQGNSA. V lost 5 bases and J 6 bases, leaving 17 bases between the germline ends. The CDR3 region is CASSPSGQGFQPQHF. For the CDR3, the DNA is TGTGCCAGCAGCCCCTCGGGGCAGGGGTTTCAGCCCCAGCATTTT.

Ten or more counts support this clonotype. The CDR3 here is CASSSISSPYEQYF. CDR3 coding DNA: TGTGCCAGCAGCTCTATCTCTAGCCCCTACGAGCAGTACTTC. The V gene is TRBV5-4, the J gene TRBJ2-7; D might be TRBD2 (5 bases). CDR1 and CDR2 from the germline V gene are SGHNT and YYREEE (reference sequence). This CDR3 has 14 residues. Deletions cut 3 bases from V and 2 bases from J, with 12 bases between.

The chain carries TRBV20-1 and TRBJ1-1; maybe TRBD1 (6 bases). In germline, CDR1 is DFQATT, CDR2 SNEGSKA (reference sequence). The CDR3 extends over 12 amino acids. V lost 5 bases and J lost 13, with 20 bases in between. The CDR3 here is CSADDDRPGGFF. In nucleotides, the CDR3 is TGCAGTGCTGATGACGACAGGCCAGGAGGTTTCTTT.

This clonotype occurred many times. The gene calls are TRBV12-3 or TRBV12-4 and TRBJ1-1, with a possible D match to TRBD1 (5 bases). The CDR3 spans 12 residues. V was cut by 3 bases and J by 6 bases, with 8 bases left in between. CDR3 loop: CASSLGGAEAFF. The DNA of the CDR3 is TGTGCCAGCAGTTTGGGAGGGGCTGAAGCTTTCTTT.

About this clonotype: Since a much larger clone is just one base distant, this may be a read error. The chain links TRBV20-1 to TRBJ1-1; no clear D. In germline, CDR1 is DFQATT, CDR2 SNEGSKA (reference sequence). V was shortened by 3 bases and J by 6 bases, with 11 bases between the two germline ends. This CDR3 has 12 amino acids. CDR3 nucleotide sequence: TGCAGTGCTAGTTGGCTCGGATCTGAAGCTTTCTTT. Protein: CSASWLGSEAFF.

CDR3 sequence (DNA): TGTGCCATCAGCCGGGACCCGGATGAAGCTTTCTTT. Amino acids: CAISRDPDEAFF. This rearrangement joins TRBV10-3 to TRBJ1-1; TRBD1 is a possible D gene (5 bases). This CDR3 comprises 12 residues. V lost 6 bases to trimming and J lost 7 bases, with 12 bases between them. The germline gives CDR1 ENHRY, CDR2 SYGVKD.

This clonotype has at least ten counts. The CDR3 spells CSAPKGASWGETQYF. The CDR3 DNA reads as TGCAGTGCGCCAAAAGGGGCGTCCTGGGGGGAGACCCAGTACTTC. The genes are TRBV20-1 and TRBJ2-5; the D gene could be TRBD1 or TRBD2 (5 bases each). CDR3 length: 15 amino acids. V shed 6 bases and J shed 5 bases, with 22 bases lying between them. Germline V CDR1 and CDR2: DFQATT, SNEGSKA (reference sequence).

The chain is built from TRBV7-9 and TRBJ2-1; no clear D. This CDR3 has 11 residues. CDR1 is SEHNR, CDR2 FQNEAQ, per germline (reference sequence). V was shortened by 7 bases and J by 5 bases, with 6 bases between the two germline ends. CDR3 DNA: TGTGCCAGCACCCCAGACAATGAGCAGTTCTTC. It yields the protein CASTPDNEQFF.

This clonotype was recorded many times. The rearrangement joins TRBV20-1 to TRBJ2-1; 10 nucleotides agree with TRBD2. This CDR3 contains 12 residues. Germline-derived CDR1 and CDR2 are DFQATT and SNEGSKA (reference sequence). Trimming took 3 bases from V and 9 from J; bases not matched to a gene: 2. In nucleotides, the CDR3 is TGCAGTGCTAGCCTAGCGGGGGTTGAGCAGTTCTTC. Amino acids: CSASLAGVEQFF.

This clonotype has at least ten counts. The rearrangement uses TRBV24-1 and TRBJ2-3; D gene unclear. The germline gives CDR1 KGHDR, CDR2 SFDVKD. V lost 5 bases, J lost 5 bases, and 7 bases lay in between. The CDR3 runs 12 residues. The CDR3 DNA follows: TGTGCCACCAGTGGTTTCGGAGATACGCAGTATTTT. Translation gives CATSGFGDTQYF.

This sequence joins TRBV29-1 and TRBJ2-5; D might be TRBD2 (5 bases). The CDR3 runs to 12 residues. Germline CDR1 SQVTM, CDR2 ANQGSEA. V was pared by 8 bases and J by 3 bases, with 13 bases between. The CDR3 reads CSFGRAEETQYF. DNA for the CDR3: TGCAGCTTCGGGCGGGCGGAAGAGACCCAGTACTTC.

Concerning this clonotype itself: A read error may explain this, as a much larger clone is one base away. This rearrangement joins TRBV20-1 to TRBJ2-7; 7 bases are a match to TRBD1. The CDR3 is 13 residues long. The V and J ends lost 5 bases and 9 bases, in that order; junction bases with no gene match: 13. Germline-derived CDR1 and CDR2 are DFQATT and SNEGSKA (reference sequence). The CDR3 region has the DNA TGCAGTGCTGGGACAGACTCACCCCACGGGCAGTACTTC. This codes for CSAGTDSPHGQYF.

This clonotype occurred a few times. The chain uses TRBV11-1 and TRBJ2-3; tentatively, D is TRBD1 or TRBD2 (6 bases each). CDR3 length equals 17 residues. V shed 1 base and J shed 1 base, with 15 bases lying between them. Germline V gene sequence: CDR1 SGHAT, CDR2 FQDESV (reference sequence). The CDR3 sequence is CASSLVAGTSGTDTQYF. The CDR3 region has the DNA TGTGCCAGCAGCTTAGTTGCGGGGACATCCGGCACAGATACGCAGTATTTT.

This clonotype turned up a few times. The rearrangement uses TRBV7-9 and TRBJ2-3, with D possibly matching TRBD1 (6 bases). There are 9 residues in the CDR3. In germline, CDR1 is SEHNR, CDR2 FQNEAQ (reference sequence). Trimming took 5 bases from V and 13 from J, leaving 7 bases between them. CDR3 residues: CASSPGEYF. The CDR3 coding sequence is TGTGCCAGCAGCCCAGGGGAGTATTTT.

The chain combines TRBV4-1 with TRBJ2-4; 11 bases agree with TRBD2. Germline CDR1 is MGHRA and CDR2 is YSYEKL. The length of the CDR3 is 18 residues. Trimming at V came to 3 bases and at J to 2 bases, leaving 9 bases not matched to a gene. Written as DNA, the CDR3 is TGCGCCAGCAGCCATAGCGGGGGGGCCAGGTTTACCAAAAACATTCAGTACTTC. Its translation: CASSHSGGARFTKNIQYF.

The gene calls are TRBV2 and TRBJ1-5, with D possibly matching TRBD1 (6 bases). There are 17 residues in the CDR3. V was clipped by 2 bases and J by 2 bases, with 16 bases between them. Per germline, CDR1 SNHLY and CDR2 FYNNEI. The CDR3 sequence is CASSETIRGSGNQPQHF. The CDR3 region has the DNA TGTGCCAGCAGTGAAACGATTAGGGGGTCCGGCAATCAGCCCCAGCATTTT.

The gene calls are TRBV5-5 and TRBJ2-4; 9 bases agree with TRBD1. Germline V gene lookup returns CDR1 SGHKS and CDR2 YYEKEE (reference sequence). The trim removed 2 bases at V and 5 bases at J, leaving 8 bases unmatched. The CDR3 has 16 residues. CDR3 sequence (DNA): TGTGCCAGCAGCTTCTACAGGGGGCAAAGGGAAAACATTCAGTACTTC. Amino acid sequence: CASSFYRGQRENIQYF.

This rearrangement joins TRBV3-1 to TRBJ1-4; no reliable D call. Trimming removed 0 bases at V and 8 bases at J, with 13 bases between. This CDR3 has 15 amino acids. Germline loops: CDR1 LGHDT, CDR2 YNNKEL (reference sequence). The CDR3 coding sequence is TGTGCCAGCAGCCAAGAAAGAGGTTCCCTCGAAAAACTGTTTTTT. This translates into CASSQERGSLEKLFF.

The CDR3 DNA sequence: TGTGCCAGCAGGGGGTTTGTGTCGGCGAACACCGGGGAGCTGTTTTTT. It codes for CASRGFVSANTGELFF. The chain joins TRBV28 to TRBJ2-2; D gene uncertain. The germline V gene has CDR1 MDHEN and CDR2 SYDVKM. The V end was cut by 6 bases, the J end by 0 bases, with 14 bases between. The CDR3 is 16 amino acids.

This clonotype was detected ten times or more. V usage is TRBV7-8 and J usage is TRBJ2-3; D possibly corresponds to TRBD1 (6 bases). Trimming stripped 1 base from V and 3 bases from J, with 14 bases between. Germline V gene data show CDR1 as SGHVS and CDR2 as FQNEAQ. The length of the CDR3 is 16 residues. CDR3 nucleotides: TGTGCCAGCAGCTTAGGAGTCAGGGGTTTTACAGATACGCAGTATTTT. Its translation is CASSLGVRGFTDTQYF.

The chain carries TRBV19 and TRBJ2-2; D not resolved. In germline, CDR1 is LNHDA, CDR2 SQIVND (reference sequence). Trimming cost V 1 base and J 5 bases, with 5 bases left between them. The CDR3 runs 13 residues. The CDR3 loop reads CASSIGETGELFF. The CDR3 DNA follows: TGTGCCAGTAGTATAGGCGAGACCGGGGAGCTGTTTTTT. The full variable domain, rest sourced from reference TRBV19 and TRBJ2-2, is DGGITQSPKYLFRKEGQNVTLSCEQNLNHDAMYWYRQDPGQGLRLIYYSQIVNDFQKGDIAEGYSVSREKKESFPLTVTSAQKNPTAFYLCASSIGETGELFFGEGSRLTVL.

CDR3 in amino acids: CASSDSSGSNQPQHF. The CDR3 DNA reads as TGTGCCAGCAGTGACTCATCAGGGAGCAATCAGCCCCAGCATTTT. The rearrangement links TRBV6-1 to TRBJ1-5; D might be TRBD1 (5 bases). Germline V CDR1 and CDR2: MNHNS, SASEGT. The V gene lost 3 bases and the J gene lost 1 base, with 10 bases spanning the gap. The CDR3 length is 15 residues.